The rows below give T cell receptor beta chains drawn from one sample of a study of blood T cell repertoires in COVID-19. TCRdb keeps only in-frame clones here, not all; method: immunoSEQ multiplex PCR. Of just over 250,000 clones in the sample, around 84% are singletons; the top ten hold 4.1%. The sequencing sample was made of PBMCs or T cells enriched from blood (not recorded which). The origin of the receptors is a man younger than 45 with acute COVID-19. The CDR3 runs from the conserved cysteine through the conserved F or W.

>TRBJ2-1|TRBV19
CASSINSYNEQFF
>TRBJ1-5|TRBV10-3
CAISDLNQPQHF
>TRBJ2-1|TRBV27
CASSPLKYNEQFF
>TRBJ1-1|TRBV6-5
CASSRILNTEAFF
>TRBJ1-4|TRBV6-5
CASILRGGNEKLFF
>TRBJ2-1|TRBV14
CASRLTGTGEQFF
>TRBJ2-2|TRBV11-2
CASSLFSNTGELFF
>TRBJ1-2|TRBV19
CASSIAGTGLNYGYTF
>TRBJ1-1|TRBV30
CAWSVQGNTEAFF
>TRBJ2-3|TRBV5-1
CASSLAGQGYTDTQYF
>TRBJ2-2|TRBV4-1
CASSLGSLAGELFF
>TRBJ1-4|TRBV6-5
CASKGGGLREKLFF
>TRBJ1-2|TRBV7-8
CASSSSGTGIPASGYTF
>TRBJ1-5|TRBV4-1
CASSQGPREDQPQHF
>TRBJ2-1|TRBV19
CASSSGQVLNEQFF
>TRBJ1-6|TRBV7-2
CASSLPDRGRSPLHF
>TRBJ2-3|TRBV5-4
CASSLAPADTDTQYF
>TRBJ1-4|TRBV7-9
CASSPVAGDEKLFF
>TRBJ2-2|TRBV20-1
CSASVGVETGELFF
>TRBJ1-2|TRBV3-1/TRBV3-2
CASSQVPDYGYTF
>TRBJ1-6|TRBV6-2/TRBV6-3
CASSYLPDRATSPLHF
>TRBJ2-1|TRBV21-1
CASMKRERDEQFF
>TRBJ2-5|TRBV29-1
CSVERGAGETQYF
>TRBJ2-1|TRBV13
CASSFPRPANEQFF
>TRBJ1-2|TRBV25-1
CASSEMGRTANYGYTF
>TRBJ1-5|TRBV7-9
CASSLSGQQPQHF
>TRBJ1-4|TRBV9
CASSEGRGGEEKLFF
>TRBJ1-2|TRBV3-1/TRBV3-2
CASSPAGNYGYTF
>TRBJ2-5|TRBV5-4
CASSRTGGETQYF
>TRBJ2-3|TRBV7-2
CASLAGSSTDTQYF
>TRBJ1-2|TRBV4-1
CASSHGGAANYGYTF
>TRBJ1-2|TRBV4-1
CASSQVQQAHYGYTF
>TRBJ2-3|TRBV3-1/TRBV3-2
CASSQETSGGDTQYF
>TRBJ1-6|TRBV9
CASSVSGTDWSPLHF
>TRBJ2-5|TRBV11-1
CASLPRDFSKETQYF
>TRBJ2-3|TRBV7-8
CASSTRAADTQYF
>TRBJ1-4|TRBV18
CASSPGTATNEKLFF
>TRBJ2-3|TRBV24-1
CATSEALLAGTDTQYF
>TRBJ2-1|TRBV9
CASSVAGTSPNEQFF
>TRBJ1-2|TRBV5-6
CASTAQSGYGYTF
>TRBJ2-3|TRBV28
CASSLPGGLEDTQYF
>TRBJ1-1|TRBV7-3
CASSLIHLNTEAFF
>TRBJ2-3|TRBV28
CASSETSGGKDTQYF
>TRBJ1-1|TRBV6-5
CASSYGDYEAFF
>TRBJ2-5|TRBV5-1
CASSLTSGRGRGQETQYF
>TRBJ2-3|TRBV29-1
CSGALAGGDTDTQYF
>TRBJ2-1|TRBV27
CASSFRRANEQFF
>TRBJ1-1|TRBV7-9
CASSSSGKINEAFF
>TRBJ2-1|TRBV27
CASRPLAEASGEQFF
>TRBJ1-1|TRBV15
CATSTPLGRGMNTEAFF
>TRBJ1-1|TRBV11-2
CASSYGIGNTEAFF
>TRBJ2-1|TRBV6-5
CAGSSGLAGNEQFF
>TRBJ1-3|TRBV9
CASSVFLELSGNTIYF
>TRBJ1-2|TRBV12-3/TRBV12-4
CASSFGTHGYTF
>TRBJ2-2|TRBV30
CAWKEGPNTGELFF
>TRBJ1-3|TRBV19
CASSIRSSGNTIYF
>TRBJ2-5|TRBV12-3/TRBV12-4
CASSSGGRETQYF
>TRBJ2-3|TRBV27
CASSPRATDTQYF
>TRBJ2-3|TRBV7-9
CASSPGVADTQYF